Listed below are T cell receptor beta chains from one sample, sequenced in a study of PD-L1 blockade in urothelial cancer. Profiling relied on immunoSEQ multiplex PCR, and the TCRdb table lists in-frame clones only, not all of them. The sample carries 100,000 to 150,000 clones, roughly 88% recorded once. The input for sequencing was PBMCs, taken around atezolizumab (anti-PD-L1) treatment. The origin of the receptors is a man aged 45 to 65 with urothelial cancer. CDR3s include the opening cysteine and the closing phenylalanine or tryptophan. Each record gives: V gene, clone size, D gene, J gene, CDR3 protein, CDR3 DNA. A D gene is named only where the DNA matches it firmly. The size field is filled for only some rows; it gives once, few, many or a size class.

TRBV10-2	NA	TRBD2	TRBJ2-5	CASSDHRLAVETQYF	TGCGCCAGCAGTGACCATAGACTAGCGGTAGAGACCCAGTACTTC
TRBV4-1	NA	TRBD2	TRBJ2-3	CASSRGGLAGNTDTQYF	TGCGCCAGCAGCCGAGGAGGACTAGCGGGAAACACAGATACGCAGTATTTT
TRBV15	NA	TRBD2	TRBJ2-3	CATSRDLAGGVDTQYF	TGTGCCACCAGCAGAGATTTGGCGGGAGGGGTGGATACGCAGTATTTT
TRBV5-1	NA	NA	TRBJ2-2	CASSLEPQGGNTGELFF	TGCGCCAGCAGCTTGGAACCCCAAGGGGGGAACACCGGGGAGCTGTTTTTT
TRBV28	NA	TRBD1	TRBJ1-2	CASSLSTGFYGRTF	TGTGCCAGCAGTTTATCGACAGGGTTTTATGGAAGAACCTTC
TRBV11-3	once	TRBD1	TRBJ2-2	CASTPGTGETTGELFF	TGTGCCAGCACCCCGGGGACAGGGGAAACAACCGGGGAGCTGTTTTTT
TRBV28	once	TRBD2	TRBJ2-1	CASSLSGRPEGNEQFF	TGTGCCAGCAGTTTAAGCGGGAGGCCCGAGGGGAATGAGCAGTTCTTC
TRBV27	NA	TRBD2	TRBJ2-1	CASSSAPGLAANEQFF	TGTGCCAGCAGTTCCGCCCCGGGACTAGCGGCTAATGAGCAGTTCTTC
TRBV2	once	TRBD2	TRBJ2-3	CASSTSGRALATDTQYF	TGTGCCAGCAGCACTAGCGGGAGGGCCCTCGCGACAGATACGCAGTATTTT
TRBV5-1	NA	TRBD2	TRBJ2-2	CASSTSGMGTGELFF	TGCGCCAGCAGCACGAGCGGGATGGGCACCGGGGAGCTGTTTTTT
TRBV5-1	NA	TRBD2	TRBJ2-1	CASSIWTSGRASAEQFF	TGCGCCAGCAGCATCTGGACTAGCGGGAGGGCCTCGGCTGAGCAGTTCTTC
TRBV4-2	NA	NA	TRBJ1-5	CASSQGNTQGDQPQHF	TGTGCCAGCAGCCAAGGGAATACGCAGGGCGATCAGCCCCAGCATTTT
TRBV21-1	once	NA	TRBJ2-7	CASSKGRAGDYEQYF	TGTGCCAGCAGCAAAGGACGGGCGGGAGATTACGAGCAGTACTTC
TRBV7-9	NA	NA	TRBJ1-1	CASSLQGTTEAFF	TGTGCCAGCAGCTTACAGGGGACCACTGAAGCTTTCTTT
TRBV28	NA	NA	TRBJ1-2	CATAGYGYTF	TGTGCCACCGCGGGATATGGCTACACCTTC
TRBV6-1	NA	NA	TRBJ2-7	CASSAPDEQYF	TGTGCCAGCAGTGCACCGGACGAGCAGTACTTC
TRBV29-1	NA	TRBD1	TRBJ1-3	CSVGDRGPGNTIYF	TGCAGCGTTGGTGACAGGGGGCCTGGAAACACCATATATTTT
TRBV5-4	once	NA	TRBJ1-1	CASSSEDSETFF	TGTGCCAGCAGCTCCGAAGACAGCGAAACTTTCTTT
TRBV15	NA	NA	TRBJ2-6	CASGSGANVLTF	TGTGCCAGCGGGTCTGGGGCCAACGTCCTGACTTTC
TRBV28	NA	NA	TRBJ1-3	CASSFLGGARTGNTIYF	TGTGCCAGCAGTTTTTTAGGGGGAGCGAGGACTGGAAACACCATATATTTT
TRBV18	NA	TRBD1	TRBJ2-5	CASSPLDRAETQYF	TGTGCCAGCTCACCTTTGGACAGGGCAGAGACCCAGTACTTC
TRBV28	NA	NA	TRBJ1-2	CASGDLNYGYTF	TGTGCCAGCGGGGACTTAAACTATGGCTACACCTTC
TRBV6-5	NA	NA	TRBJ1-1	CASSLDRIMNTEAFF	TGTGCCAGCAGCTTGGACAGAATCATGAACACTGAAGCTTTCTTT
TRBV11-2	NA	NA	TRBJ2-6	CASSWGDGRSGANVLTF	TGTGCCAGCAGCTGGGGGGACGGTCGCTCTGGGGCCAACGTCCTGACTTTC
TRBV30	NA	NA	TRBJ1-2	CAWSAGVMDGYTF	TGTGCCTGGAGCGCTGGAGTTATGGATGGCTACACCTTC
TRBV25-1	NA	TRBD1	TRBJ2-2	CASSATGQGISGGELFF	TGTGCCAGCAGTGCAACGGGACAGGGAATTAGTGGCGGGGAGCTGTTTTTT
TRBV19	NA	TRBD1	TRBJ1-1	CASSMAGTGNTEAFF	TGTGCCAGTAGTATGGCCGGGACAGGGAACACTGAAGCTTTCTTT
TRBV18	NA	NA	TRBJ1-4	CASSISGGEKLFF	TGTGCCAGCTCCATTTCCGGGGGTGAAAAACTGTTTTTT
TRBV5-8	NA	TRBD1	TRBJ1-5	CASSLGQSNQPQHF	TGTGCCAGCAGCCTGGGACAGAGCAATCAGCCCCAGCATTTT
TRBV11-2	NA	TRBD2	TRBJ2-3	CASTPRGAGGPRSDTQYF	TGTGCCAGCACCCCGAGAGGAGCGGGAGGGCCTAGGTCAGATACGCAGTATTTT
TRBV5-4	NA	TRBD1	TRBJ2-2	CASSPSTGGTGELFF	TGTGCCAGCAGCCCCTCTACAGGGGGCACCGGGGAGCTGTTTTTT
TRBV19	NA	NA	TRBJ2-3	CASSISRGTDTQYF	TGTGCCAGTAGTATTTCACGGGGCACAGATACGCAGTATTTT
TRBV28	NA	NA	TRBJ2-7	CASSSTTYEQYF	TGTGCCAGCAGTAGCACTACCTACGAGCAGTACTTC
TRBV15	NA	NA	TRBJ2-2	CASRREPNTGELFF	TGTGCCAGTCGGAGAGAACCGAACACCGGGGAGCTGTTTTTT
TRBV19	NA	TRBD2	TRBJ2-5	CASSTGLAGGYQETQYF	TGTGCCAGTAGTACCGGACTAGCGGGAGGGTACCAAGAGACCCAGTACTTC
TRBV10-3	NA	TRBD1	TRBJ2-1	CAIRGDRGINEQFF	TGTGCCATCAGAGGGGACAGGGGGATCAATGAGCAGTTCTTC
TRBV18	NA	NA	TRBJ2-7	CASSPRDSYEQYF	TGTGCCAGCTCACCTCGGGACTCCTACGAGCAGTACTTC
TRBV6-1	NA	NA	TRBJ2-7	CASSEFNEQYF	TGTGCCAGCAGTGAATTCAACGAGCAGTACTTC
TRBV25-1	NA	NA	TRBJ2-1	CASSEYTGGSSRQFF	TGTGCCAGCAGTGAATATACCGGGGGTAGTAGTCGGCAGTTCTTC
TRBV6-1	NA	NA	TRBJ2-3	CASSETLLAPSTDTQYF	TGTGCCAGCAGTGAGACACTACTAGCACCTAGCACAGATACGCAGTATTTT